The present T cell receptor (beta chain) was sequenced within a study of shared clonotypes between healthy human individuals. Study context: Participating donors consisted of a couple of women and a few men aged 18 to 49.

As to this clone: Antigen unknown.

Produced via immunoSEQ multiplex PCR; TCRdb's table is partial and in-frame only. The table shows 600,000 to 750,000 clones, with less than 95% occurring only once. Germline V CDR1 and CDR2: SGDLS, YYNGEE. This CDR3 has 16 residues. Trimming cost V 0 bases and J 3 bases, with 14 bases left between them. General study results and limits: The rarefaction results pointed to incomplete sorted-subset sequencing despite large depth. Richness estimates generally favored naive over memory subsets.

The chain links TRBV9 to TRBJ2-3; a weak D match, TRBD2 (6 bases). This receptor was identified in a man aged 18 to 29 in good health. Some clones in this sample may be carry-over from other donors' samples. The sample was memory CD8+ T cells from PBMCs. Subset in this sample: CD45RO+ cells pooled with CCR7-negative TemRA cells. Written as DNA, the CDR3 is TGTGCCAGCAGCGTAGAAGAAAGGGGAGGTACAGATACGCAGTATTTT. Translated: CASSVEERGGTDTQYF.